This entry concerns a single T cell receptor (beta chain). No DNA is given; TCRdb re-called the 5' RACE reads and lists each CDR3 protein once. Recorded for this sample: 310,000 or so distinct CDR3 sequences. This CDR3 is 13 amino acids long. The germline V gene has CDR1 WNHNN and CDR2 SYGVQD (reference sequence). The sample is drawn from a study of monozygotic twins with inflammatory bowel disease. The template was total RNA from whole blood, with no T cell sorting. Sequenced input: blood. This rearrangement joins TRBV10-1 to TRBJ1-6; with no DNA, the TCRdb D assignment of TRBD1 cannot be verified. The source of this sequence is a human donor with ulcerative colitis or Crohn's disease, or a healthy co-twin of an affected twin (not recorded which). This chain's CDR3 is CASSAGTPGPLHF.